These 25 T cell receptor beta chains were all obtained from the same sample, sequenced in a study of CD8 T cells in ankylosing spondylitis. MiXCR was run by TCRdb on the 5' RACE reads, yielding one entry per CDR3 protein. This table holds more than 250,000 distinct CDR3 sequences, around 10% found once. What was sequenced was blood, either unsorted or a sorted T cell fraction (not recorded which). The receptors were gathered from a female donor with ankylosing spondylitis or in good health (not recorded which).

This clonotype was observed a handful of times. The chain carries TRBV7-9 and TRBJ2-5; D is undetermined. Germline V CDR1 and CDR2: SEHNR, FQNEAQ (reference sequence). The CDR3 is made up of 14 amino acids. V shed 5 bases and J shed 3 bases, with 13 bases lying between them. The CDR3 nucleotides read TGTGCCAGCAGCCCGAGCGTTGGGAAAGAGACCCAGTACTTC. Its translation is CASSPSVGKETQYF. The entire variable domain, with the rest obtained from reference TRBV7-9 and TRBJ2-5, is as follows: DTGVSQNPRHKITKRGQNVTFRCDPISEHNRLYWYRQTLGQGPEFLTYFQNEAQLEKSRLLSDRFSAERPKGSFSTLEIQRTEQGDSAMYLCASSPSVGKETQYFGPGTRLLVL.

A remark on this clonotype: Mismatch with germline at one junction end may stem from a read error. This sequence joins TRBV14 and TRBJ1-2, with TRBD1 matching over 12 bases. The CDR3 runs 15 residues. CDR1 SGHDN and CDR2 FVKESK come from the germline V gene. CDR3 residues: CASCQLGQGARGYTF. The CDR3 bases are TGTGCCAGCTGCCAATTGGGACAGGGGGCAAGAGGCTACACCTTC.

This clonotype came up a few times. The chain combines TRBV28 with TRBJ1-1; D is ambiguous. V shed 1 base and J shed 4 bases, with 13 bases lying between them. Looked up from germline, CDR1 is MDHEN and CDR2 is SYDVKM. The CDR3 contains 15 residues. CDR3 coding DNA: TGTGCCAGCAGTTTATCTTTGGGGTATGGCACTGAAGCTTTCTTT. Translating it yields CASSLSLGYGTEAFF.

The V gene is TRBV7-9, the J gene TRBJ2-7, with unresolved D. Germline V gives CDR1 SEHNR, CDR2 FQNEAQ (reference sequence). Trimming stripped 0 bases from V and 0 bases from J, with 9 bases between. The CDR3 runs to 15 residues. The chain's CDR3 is CASSLAAISSYEQYF. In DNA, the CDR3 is TGTGCCAGCAGCTTAGCAGCGATCAGCTCCTACGAGCAGTACTTC.

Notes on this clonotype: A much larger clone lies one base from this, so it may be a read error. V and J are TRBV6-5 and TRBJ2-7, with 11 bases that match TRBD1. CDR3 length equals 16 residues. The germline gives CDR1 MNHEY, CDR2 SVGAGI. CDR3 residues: CASSYTPGQGVGEPYF. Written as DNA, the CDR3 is TGTGCCAGCAGTTACACTCCGGGACAGGGGGTTGGGGAGCCGTACTTC.

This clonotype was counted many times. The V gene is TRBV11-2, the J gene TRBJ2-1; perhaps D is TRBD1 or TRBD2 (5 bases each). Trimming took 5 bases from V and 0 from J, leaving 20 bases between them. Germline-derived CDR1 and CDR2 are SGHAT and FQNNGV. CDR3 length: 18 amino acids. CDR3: CASSRPRGYDSSYNEQFF. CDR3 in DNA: TGTGCCAGCAGCCGACCCCGGGGCTACGATAGCTCCTACAATGAGCAGTTCTTC.

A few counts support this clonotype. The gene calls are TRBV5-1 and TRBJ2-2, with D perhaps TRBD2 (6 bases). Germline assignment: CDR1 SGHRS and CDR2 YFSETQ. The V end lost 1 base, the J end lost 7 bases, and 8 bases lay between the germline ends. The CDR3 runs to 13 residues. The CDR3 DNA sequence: TGCGCCAGCAGCTTGCGGGAGAGCGGGGAGCTGTTTTTT. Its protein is CASSLRESGELFF.

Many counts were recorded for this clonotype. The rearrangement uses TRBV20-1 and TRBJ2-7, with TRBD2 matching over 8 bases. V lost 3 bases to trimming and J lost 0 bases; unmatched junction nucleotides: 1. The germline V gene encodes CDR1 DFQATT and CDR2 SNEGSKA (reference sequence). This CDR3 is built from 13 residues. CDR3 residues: CSARLAGSYEQYF. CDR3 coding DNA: TGCAGTGCTAGGCTAGCGGGCTCCTACGAGCAGTACTTC.

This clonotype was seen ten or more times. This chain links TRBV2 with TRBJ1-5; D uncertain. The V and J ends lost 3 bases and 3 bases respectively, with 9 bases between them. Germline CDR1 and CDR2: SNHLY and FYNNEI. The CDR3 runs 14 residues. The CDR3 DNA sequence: TGTGCCAGCAGTGAGGTATATCCCAATCAGCCCCAGCATTTT. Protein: CASSEVYPNQPQHF.

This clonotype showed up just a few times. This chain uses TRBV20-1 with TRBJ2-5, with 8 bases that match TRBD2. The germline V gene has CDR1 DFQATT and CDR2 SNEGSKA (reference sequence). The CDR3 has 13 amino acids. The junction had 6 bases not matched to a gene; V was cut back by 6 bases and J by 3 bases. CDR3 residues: CSAGGVTKETQYF. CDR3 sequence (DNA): TGCAGTGCCGGGGGGGTGACGAAAGAGACCCAGTACTTC.

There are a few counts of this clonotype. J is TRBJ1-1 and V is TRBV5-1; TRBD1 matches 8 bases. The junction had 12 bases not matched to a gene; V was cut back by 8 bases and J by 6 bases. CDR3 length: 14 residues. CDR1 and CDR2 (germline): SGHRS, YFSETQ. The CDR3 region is CASSLPDRGAEAFF. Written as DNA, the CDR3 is TGCGCCAGTTCTCTTCCCGACAGGGGAGCTGAAGCTTTCTTT.

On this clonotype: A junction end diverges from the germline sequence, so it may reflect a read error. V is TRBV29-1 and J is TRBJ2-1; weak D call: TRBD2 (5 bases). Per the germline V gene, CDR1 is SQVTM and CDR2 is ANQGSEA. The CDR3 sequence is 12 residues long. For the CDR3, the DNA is TGCAGCGTCCCCGGGATTCTCCTGGGGAAGATCTTC. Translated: CSVPGILLGKIF.

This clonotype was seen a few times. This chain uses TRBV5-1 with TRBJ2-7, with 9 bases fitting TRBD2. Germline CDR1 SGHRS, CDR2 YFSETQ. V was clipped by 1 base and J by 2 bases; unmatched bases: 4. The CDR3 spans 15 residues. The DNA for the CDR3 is TGCGCCAGCAGCTTGCGGGCTAGCGGGACCTACGAGCAGTACTTC. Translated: CASSLRASGTYEQYF.

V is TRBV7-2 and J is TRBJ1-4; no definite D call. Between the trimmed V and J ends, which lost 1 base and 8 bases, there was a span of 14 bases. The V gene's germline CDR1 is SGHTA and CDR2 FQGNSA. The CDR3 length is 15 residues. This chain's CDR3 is CASSLEGGFGEKLFF. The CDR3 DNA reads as TGTGCCAGCAGCTTAGAGGGAGGGTTTGGCGAAAAACTGTTTTTT.

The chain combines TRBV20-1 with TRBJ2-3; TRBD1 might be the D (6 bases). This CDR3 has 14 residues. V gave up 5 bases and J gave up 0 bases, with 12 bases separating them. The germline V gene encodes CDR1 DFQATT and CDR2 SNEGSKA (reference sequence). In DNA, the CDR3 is TGCAGTGCTGGCGGACAGATTAGCACAGATACGCAGTATTTT. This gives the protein CSAGGQISTDTQYF.

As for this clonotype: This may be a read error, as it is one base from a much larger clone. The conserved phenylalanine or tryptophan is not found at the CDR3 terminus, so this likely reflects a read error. The CDR3 coding sequence is TGTGCCAGCATTACGAGTTCCGAGCAGTACTGC. Amino acids: CASITSSEQYC. The rearrangement uses TRBV28 and TRBJ2-7; D uncertain. V shed 7 bases and J shed 6 bases, with 10 bases lying between them. The length of the CDR3 is 11 residues. Germline loops: CDR1 MDHEN, CDR2 SYDVKM.

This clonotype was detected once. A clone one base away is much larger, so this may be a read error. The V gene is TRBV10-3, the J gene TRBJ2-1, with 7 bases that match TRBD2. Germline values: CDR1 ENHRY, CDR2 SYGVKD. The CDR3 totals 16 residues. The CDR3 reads CAITERGRSSCNEQFF. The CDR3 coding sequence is TGTGCCATCACAGAGCGGGGACGGAGCTCCTGCAATGAGCAGTTCTTC.

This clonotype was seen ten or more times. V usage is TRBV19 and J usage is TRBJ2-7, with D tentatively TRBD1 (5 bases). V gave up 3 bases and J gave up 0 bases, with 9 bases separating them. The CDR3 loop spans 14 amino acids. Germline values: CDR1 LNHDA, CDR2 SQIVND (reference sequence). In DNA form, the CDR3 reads TGTGCCAGTAGTATTATGACAGACTCCTACGAGCAGTACTTC. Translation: CASSIMTDSYEQYF.

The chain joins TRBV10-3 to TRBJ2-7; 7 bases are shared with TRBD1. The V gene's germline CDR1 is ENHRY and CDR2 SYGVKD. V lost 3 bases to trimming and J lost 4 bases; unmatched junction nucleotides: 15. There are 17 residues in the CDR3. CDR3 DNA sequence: TGTGCCATCAGTGACCAAGGCAGACAGGGAGAGGGTTACGAGCAGTACTTC. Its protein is CAISDQGRQGEGYEQYF.

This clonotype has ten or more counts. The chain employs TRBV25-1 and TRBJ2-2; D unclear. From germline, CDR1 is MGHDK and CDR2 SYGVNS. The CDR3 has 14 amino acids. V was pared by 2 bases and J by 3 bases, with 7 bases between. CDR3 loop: CASSELDDTGELFF. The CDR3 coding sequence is TGTGCCAGCAGTGAACTAGACGACACCGGGGAGCTGTTTTTT. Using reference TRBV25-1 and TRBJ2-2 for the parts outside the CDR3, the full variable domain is EADIYQTPRYLVIGTGKKITLECSQTMGHDKMYWYQQDPGMELHLIHYSYGVNSTEKGDLSSESTVSRIRTEHFPLTLESARPSHTSQYLCASSELDDTGELFFGEGSRLTVL.

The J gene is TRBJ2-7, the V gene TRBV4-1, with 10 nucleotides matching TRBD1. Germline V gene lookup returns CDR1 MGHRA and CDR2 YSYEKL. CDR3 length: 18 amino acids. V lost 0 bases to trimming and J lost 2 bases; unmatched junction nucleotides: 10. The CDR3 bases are TGCGCCAGCAGCCAAGATCGGTTTTGGGACAGGGGCACCTACGAGCAGTACTTC. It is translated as CASSQDRFWDRGTYEQYF.

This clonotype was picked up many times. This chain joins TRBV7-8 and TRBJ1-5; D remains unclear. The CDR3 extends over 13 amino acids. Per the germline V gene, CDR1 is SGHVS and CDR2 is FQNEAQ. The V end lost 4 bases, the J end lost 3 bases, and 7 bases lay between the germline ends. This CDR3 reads CASSSGVNQPQHF. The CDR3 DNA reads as TGTGCCAGCAGCTCCGGCGTCAATCAGCCCCAGCATTTT.

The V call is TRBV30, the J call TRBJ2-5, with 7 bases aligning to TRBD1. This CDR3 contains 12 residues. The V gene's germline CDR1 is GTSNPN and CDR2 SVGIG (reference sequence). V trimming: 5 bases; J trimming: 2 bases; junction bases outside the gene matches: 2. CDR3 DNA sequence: TGTGCCTGGGACAGGGAACAAGAGACCCAGTACTTC. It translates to CAWDREQETQYF.

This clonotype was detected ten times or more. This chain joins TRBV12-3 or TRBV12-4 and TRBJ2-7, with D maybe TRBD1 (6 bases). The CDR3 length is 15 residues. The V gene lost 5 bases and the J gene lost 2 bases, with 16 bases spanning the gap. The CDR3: CASSPSPAGAYEQYF. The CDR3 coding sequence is TGTGCCAGCAGTCCCTCCCCGGCAGGGGCCTACGAGCAGTACTTC.

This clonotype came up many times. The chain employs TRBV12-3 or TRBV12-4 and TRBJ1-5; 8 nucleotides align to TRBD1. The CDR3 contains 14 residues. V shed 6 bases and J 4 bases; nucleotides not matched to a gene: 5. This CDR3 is CASRVGTGNQPQHF. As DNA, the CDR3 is TGTGCCAGCAGGGTTGGGACAGGAAATCAGCCCCAGCATTTT.